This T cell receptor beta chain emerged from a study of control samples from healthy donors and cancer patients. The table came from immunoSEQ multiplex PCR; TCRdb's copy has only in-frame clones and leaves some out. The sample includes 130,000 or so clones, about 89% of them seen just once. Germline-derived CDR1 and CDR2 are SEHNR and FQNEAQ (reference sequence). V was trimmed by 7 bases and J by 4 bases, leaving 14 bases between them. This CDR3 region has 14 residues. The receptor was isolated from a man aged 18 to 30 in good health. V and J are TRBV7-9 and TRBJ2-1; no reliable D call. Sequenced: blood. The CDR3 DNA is TGTGCCAGCACCCCTTGGCAGGCGTACAATGAGCAGTTCTTC. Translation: CASTPWQAYNEQFF.